A single TCR beta chain is shown here with its context. The record originates from a study of OX40 agonist ivuxolimab in advanced cancers. Study-wide background: The study treated patients with ivuxolimab, an agonistic anti-OX40 (CD134) antibody.

Assay: immunoSEQ multiplex PCR; the TCRdb copy retains only in-frame clones and omits some. Of roughly 90,000 clones in the sample, about 90% were seen once. On cycle 4 day 1 and cycle 7 day 1, as well as at baseline, blood was sampled. Here the sequenced sample was CD4+ or CD8+ T cells sorted from blood, taken in a trial of the OX40 agonist ivuxolimab. The TCR sequence derives from an adult with an advanced solid tumor such as melanoma, head and neck, liver or kidney cancer.

The CDR3 sequence: CASSLTGNTEAFF. CDR3 coding DNA: TGTGCCAGCAGCTTGACCGGGAACACTGAAGCTTTCTTT. The V and J genes are TRBV5-6 and TRBJ1-1; no firm D call. CDR1 and CDR2 from the germline V gene are SGHDT and YYEEEE. The CDR3 runs to 13 residues. V lost 1 base and J lost 1, with 5 bases in between. The entire variable domain, with the rest obtained from reference TRBV5-6 and TRBJ1-1, is as follows: DAGVTQSPTHLIKTRGQQVTLRCSPKSGHDTVSWYQQALGQGPQFIFQYYEEEERQRGNFPDRFSGHQFPNYSSELNVNALLLGDSALYLCASSLTGNTEAFFGQGTRLTVV.